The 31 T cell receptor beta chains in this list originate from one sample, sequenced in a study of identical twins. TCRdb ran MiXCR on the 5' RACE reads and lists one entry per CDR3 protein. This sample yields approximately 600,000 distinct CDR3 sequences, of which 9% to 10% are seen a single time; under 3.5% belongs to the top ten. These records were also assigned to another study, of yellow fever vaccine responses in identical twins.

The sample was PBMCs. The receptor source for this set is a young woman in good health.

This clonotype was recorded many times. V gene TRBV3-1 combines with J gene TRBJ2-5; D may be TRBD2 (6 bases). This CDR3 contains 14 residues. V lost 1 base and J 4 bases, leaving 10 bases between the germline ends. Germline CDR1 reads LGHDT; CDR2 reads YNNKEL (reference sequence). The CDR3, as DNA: TGTGCCAGCAGCCAAGGATCCGGGGGAGAGACCCAGTACTTC. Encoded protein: CASSQGSGGETQYF.

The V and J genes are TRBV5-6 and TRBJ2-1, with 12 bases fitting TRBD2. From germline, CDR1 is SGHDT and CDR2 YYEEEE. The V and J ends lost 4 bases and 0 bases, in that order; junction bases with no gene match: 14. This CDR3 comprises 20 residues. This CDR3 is CASSDTTSGGTTSSYNEQFF. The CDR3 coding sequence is TGTGCCAGCAGCGATACTACTAGCGGGGGGACCACTAGCTCCTACAATGAGCAGTTCTTC.

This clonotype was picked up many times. CDR3 in amino acids: CASSPGRIGGTQYF. The CDR3, as DNA: TGTGCCAGCAGCCCGGGACGGATTGGGGGTACGCAGTATTTT. The chain couples TRBV5-4 to TRBJ2-3; D tentatively fits TRBD1 or TRBD2 (5 bases each). CDR1 is SGHNT, CDR2 YYREEE, per germline (reference sequence). V lost 4 bases to trimming and J lost 8 bases, with 17 bases between them. The CDR3 is made up of 14 amino acids. The full variable domain, rest sourced from reference TRBV5-4 and TRBJ2-3, is ETGVTQSPTHLIKTRGQQVTLRCSSQSGHNTVSWYQQALGQGPQFIFQYYREEENGRGNFPPRFSGLQFPNYSSELNVNALELDDSALYLCASSPGRIGGTQYFGPGTRLTVL.

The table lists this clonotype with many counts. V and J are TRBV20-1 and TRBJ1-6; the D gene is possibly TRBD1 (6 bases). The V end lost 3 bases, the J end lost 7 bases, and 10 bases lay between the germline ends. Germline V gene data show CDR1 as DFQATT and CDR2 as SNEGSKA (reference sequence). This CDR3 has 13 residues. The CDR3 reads CSASGQGNSPLHF. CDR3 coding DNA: TGCAGTGCTAGTGGCCAGGGGAATTCACCCCTCCACTTT.

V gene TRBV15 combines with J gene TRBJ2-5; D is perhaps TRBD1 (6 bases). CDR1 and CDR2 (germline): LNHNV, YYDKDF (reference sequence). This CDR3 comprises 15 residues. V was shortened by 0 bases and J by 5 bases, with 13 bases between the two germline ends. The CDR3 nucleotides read TGTGCCACCAGCAGAGATTTGCAGGGGCGTGAGACCCAGTACTTC. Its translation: CATSRDLQGRETQYF.

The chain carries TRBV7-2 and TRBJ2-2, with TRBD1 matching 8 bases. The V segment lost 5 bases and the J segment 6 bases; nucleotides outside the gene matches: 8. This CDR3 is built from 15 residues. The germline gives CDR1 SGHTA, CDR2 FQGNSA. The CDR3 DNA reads TGTGCCAGCAGCCATCGGACAGGGAGATCCGGGGAGCTGTTTTTT. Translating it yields CASSHRTGRSGELFF.

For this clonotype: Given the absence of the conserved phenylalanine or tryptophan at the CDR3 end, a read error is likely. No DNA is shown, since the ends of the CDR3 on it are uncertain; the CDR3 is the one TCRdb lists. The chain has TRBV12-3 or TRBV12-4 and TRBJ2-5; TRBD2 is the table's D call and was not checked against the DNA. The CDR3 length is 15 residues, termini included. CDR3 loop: CASRGSGGADQFQYL.

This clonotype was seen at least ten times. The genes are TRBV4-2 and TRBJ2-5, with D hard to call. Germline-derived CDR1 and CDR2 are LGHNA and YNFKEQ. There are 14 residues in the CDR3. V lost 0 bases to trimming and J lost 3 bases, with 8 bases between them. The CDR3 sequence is CASSQEQLKETQYF. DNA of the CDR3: TGTGCCAGCAGCCAAGAACAGTTAAAAGAGACCCAGTACTTC.

CDR3 residues: CASSIPWQQETQYF. In nucleotides, the CDR3 is TGTGCCAGTAGTATCCCATGGCAGCAAGAGACCCAGTACTTC. This chain links TRBV19 with TRBJ2-5; D not certain. Germline V gives CDR1 LNHDA, CDR2 SQIVND (reference sequence). V lost 3 bases to trimming and J lost 2 bases, with 10 bases between them. The CDR3 contains 14 residues.

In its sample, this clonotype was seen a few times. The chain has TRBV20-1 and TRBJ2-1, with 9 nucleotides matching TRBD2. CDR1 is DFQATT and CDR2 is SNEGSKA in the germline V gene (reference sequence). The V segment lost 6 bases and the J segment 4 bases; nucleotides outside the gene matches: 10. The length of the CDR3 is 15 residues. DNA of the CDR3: TGCAGTGCCATTTCTCTAGCGGGAACGTACAATGAGCAGTTCTTC. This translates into CSAISLAGTYNEQFF.

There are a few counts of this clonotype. Here the CDR3 reads CASRRGYLQGPNNEQFF. The DNA for the CDR3 is TGTGCCAGCAGAAGGGGGTACCTACAGGGGCCAAACAATGAGCAGTTCTTC. V gene TRBV6-2 or TRBV6-3 combines with J gene TRBJ2-1; 7 nucleotides match TRBD1. The CDR3 has 17 residues. Germline CDR1 reads MNHEY; CDR2 reads SVGEGT. V lost 6 bases, J lost 5 bases, and 16 bases stayed unmatched.

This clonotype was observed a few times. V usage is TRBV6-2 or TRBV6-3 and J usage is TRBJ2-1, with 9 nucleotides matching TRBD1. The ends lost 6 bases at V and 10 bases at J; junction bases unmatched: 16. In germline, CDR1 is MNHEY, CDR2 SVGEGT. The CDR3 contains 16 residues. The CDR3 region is CASRTPGQGRSGEQFF. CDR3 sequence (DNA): TGTGCCAGCAGAACCCCCGGACAGGGGAGATCGGGAGAGCAGTTCTTC.

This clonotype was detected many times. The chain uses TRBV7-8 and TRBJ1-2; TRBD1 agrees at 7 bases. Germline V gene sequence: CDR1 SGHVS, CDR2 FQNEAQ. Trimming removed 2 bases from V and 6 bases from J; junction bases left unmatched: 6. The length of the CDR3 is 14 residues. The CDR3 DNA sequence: TGTGCCAGCAGCTTACTCGGAGGGGGCGATGGCTACACCTTC. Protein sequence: CASSLLGGGDGYTF.

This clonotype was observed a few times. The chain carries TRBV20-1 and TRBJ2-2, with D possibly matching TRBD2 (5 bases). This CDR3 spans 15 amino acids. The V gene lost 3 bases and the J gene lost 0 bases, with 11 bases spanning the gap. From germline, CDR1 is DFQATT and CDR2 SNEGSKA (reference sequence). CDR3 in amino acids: CSARRQRPNTGELFF. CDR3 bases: TGCAGTGCTAGGCGGCAGCGGCCGAACACCGGGGAGCTGTTTTTT.

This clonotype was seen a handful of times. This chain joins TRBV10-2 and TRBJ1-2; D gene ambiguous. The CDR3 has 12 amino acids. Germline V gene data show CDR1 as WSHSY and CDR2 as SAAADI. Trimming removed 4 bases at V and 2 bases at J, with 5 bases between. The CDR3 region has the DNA TGCGCCAGCAGTGTAAAGAACTATGGCTACACCTTC. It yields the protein CASSVKNYGYTF.

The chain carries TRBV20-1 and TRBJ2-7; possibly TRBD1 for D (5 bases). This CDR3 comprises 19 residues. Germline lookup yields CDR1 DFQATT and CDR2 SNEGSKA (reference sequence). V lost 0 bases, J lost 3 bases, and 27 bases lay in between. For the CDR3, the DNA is TGCAGTGCTAGAGATCTTGGTTTGACAGAACATGCTTATCGCTACGAGCAGTACTTC. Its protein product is CSARDLGLTEHAYRYEQYF.

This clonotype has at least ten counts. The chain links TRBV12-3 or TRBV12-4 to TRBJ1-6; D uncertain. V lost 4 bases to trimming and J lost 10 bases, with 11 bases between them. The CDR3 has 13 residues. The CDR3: CASSSKEGSPLHF. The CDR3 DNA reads TGTGCCAGCAGTTCCAAGGAGGGCTCACCCCTCCACTTT.

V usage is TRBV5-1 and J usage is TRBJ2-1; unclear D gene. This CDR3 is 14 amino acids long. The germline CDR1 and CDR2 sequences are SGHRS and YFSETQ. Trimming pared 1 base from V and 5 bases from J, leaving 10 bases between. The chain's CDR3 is CASSLSRTNNEQFF. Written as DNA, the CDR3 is TGCGCCAGCAGCTTGTCCCGGACCAACAATGAGCAGTTCTTC.

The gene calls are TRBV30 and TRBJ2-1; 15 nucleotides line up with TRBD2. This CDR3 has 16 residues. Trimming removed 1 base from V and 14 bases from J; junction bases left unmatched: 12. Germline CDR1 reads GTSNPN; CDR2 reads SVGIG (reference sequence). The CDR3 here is CAWSDLLGLAGGGEFF. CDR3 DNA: TGTGCCTGGAGTGATCTTCTCGGACTAGCGGGAGGGGGGGAGTTCTTC.

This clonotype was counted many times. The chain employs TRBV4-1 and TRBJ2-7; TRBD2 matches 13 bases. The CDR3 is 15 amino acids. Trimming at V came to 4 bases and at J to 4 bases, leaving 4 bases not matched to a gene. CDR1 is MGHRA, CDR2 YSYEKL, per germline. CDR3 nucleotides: TGCGCCAGCAGCCGCGGGACTAGCGGGATGTACGAGCAGTACTTC. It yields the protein CASSRGTSGMYEQYF.

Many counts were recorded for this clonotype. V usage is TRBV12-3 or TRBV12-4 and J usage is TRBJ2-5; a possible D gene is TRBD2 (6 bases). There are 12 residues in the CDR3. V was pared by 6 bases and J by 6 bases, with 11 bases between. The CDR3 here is CASRGGGQTQYF. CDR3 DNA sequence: TGTGCCAGCAGGGGCGGAGGGCAGACCCAGTACTTC.

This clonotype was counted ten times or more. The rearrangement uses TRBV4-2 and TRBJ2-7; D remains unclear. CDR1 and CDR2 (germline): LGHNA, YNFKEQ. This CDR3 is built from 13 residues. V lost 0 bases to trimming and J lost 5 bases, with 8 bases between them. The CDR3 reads CASSQEVGDEQYF. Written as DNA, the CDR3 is TGTGCCAGCAGCCAAGAAGTTGGGGACGAGCAGTACTTC.

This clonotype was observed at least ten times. The CDR3 reads CSADLGQGENIQYF. The CDR3 nucleotides read TGCAGTGCCGACCTCGGGCAGGGCGAAAACATTCAGTACTTC. The genes are TRBV20-1 and TRBJ2-4, with D perhaps TRBD1 (5 bases). Germline V lookup: CDR1 DFQATT, CDR2 SNEGSKA (reference sequence). The CDR3 has 14 amino acids. Between the trimmed V and J ends, which lost 6 bases and 5 bases, there was a span of 17 bases.

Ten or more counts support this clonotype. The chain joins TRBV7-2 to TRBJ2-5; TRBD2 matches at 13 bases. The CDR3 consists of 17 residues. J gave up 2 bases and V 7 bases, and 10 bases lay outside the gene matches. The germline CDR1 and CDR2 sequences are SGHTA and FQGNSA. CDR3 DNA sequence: TGTGCCAGCAACCCCATCGAGACTAGCGGGGGGCAAGAGACCCAGTACTTC. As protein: CASNPIETSGGQETQYF.

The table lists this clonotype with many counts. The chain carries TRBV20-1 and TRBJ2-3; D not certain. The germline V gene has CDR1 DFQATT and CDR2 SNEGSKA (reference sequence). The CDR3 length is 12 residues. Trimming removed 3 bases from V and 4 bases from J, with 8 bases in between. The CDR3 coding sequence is TGCAGTGCTAGCGGACCCTCAGATACGCAGTATTTT. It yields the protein CSASGPSDTQYF.

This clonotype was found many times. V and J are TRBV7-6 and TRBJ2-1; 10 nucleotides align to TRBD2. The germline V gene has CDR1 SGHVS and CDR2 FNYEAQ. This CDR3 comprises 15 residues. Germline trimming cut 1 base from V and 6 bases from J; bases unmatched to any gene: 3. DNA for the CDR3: TGTGCCAGCAGCTTAGGTAGCGGGGGGCTCAATGAGCAGTTCTTC. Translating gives CASSLGSGGLNEQFF.

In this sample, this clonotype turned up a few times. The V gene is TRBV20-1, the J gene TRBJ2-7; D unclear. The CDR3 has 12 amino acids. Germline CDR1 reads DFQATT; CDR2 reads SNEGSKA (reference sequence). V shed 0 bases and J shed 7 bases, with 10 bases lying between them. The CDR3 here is CSARDQSIEQYF. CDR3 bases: TGCAGTGCTAGAGATCAGTCTATTGAGCAGTACTTC.

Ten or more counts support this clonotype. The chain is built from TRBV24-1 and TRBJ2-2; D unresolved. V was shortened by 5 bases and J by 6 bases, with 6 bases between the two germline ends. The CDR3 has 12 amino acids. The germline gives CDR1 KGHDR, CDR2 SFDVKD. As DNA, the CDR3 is TGTGCCACCAGTGGGCGCCCCGGGGAGCTGTTTTTT. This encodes CATSGRPGELFF.

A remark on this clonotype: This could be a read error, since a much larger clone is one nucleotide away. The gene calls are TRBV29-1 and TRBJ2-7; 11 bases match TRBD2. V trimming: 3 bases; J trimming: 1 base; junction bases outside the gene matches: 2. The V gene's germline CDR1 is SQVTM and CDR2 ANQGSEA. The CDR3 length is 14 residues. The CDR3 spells CSVDGTSGSYEQYF. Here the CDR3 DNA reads TGCAGCGTTGACGGGACTAGCGGATCCTACGAGCAGTACTTC.

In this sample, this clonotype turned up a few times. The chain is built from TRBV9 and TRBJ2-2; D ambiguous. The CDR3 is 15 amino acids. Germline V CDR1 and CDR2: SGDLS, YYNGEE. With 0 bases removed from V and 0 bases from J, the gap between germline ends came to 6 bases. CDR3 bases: TGTGCCAGCAGCGTAGTACAATCGAACACCGGGGAGCTGTTTTTT. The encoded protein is CASSVVQSNTGELFF. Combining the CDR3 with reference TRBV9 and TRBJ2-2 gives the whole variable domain DSGVTQTPKHLITATGQRVTLRCSPRSGDLSVYWYQQSLDQGLQFLIQYYNGEERAKGNILERFSAQQFPDLHSELNLSSLELGDSALYFCASSVVQSNTGELFFGEGSRLTVL.

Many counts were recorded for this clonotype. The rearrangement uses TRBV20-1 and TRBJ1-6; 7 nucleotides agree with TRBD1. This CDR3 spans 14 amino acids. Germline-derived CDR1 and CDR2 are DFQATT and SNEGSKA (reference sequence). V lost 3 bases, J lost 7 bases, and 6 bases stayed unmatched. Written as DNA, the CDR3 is TGCAGTGCTAGTGTGGGACAGACGAATTCACCCCTCCACTTT. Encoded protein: CSASVGQTNSPLHF.